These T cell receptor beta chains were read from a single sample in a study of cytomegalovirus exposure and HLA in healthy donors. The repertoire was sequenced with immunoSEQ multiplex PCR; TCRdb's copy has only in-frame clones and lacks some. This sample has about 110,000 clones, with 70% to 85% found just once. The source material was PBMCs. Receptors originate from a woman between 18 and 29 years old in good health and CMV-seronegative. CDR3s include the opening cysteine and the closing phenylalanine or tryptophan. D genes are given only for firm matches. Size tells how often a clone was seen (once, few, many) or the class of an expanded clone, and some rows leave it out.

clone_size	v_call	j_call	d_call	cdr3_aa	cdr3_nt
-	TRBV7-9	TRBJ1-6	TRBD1	CASSLGTGVYNSPLHF	TGTGCCAGCAGCTTAGGGACAGGGGTCTATAATTCACCCCTCCACTTT
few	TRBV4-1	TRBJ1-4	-	CASSQLYEKLFF	TGCGCCAGCAGCCAACTGTATGAAAAACTGTTTTTT
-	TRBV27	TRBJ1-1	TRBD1	CASEGRGRQGAAFF	TGTGCCAGCGAGGGCCGGGGGAGACAGGGTGCGGCTTTCTTT
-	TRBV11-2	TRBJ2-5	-	CASSLRETQYF	TGTGCCAGCAGCCTCAGGGAGACCCAGTACTTC
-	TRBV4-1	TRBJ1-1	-	CASSRARQQGVNTEAFF	TGCGCCAGCAGCCGCGCCCGCCAACAGGGTGTGAACACTGAAGCTTTCTTT
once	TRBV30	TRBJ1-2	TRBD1	CAWFSDRGPYGYTF	TGTGCCTGGTTCTCGGACAGGGGGCCCTATGGCTACACCTTC
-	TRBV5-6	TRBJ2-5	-	CASSPDYGGGETQYF	TGTGCCAGCAGCCCAGACTACGGGGGTGGAGAGACCCAGTACTTC
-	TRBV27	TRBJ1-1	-	CASSLRTGGTEAFF	TGTGCCAGCAGTTTACGAACCGGGGGGACTGAAGCTTTCTTT
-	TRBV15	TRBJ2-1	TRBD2	CATSRGGGSGLAGFYEQFF	TGTGCCACCAGCAGAGGGGGGGGGTCGGGACTAGCGGGGTTCTATGAGCAGTTCTTC
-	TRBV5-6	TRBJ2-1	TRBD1	CASSGRQGSTYNEQFF	TGTGCCAGCAGCGGGAGACAGGGATCAACCTACAATGAGCAGTTCTTC
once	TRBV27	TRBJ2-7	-	CASSLSRTLTYEQYF	TGTGCCAGCAGTTTATCGCGAACTCTAACCTACGAGCAGTACTTC
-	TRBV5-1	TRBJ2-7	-	CASSLVGGYSYEQYF	TGCGCCAGCAGCTTGGTTGGCGGATACTCCTACGAGCAGTACTTC
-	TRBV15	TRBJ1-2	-	CATSPDWDYGYTF	TGTGCCACCAGCCCAGACTGGGACTATGGCTACACCTTC
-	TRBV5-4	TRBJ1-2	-	CASQMGANYGYTF	TGTGCCAGCCAGATGGGAGCTAACTATGGCTACACCTTC
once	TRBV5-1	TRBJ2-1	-	CASSLASGTLYNEQFF	TGCGCCAGCAGCTTGGCTTCCGGGACACTCTACAATGAGCAGTTCTTC
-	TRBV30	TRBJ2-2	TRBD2	CAWSWGGVGAGELFF	TGTGCCTGGAGTTGGGGGGGAGTAGGGGCCGGGGAGCTGTTTTTT
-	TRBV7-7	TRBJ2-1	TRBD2	CASSPTSGSTNEQFF	TGTGCCAGCAGCCCGACTAGCGGATCGACCAATGAGCAGTTCTTC
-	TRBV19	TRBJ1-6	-	CASSSSLLGQNSPLHF	TGTGCCAGTAGTTCCTCGCTACTGGGACAAAACTCACCCCTCCACTTT
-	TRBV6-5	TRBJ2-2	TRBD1	CASSPGTDRTGELFF	TGTGCCAGCAGTCCTGGGACAGACCGCACCGGGGAGCTGTTTTTT
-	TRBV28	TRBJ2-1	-	CASSLPNNEQFF	TGTGCCAGCAGTTTACCCAACAATGAGCAGTTCTTC
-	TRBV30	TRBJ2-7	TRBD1	CAWSVGTEWNEQYF	TGTGCCTGGAGTGTGGGGACAGAATGGAACGAGCAGTACTTC
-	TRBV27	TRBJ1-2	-	CASSLSWGDGYTF	TGTGCCAGCAGTTTATCGTGGGGAGATGGCTACACCTTC
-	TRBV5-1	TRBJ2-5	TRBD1	CASSRDRGRETQYF	TGCGCCAGCAGCCGTGACAGGGGGCGGGAGACCCAGTACTTC
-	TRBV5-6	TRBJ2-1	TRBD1	CASSLGRTGSDNEQFF	TGTGCCAGCAGCTTGGGAAGGACAGGGAGCGACAATGAGCAGTTCTTC
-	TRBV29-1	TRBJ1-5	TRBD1	CSASSGQANQPQHF	TGCAGCGCTAGCTCCGGACAGGCCAATCAGCCCCAGCATTTT
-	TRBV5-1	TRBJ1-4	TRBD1	CASSLTGGVATNEKLFF	TGCGCCAGCAGCTTGACAGGGGGAGTTGCAACTAATGAAAAACTGTTTTTT
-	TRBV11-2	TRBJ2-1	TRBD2	CASSLSGGTYNEQFF	TGTGCCAGCAGCCTTAGCGGGGGGACCTACAATGAGCAGTTCTTC
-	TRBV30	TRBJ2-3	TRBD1	CAWSAQGAWTDTQYF	TGTGCCTGGAGTGCACAGGGGGCCTGGACAGATACGCAGTATTTT
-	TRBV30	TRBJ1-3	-	CAWNGLGNTIYF	TGTGCCTGGAATGGACTTGGAAACACCATATATTTT
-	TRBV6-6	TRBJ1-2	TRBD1	CASSTQTGGANGYTF	TGTGCCAGCAGTACCCAGACAGGGGGCGCGAATGGCTACACCTTC
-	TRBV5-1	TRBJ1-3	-	CASSLAGYGNTIYF	TGCGCCAGCAGCTTGGCAGGGTATGGAAACACCATATATTTT
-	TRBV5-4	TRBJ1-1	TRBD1	CASSPDRSTEAFF	TGTGCCAGCAGCCCGGACAGGTCCACTGAAGCTTTCTTT
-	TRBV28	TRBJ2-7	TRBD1	CATDRARGEQYF	TGTGCCACCGACAGGGCCCGCGGGGAGCAGTACTTC
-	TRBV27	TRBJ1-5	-	CASSPLRWAGFVQPQHF	TGTGCCAGCAGTCCTCTTCGGTGGGCGGGTTTTGTCCAGCCCCAGCATTTT
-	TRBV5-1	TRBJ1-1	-	CASSLVYREWDTEAFF	TGCGCCAGCAGCTTGGTATACAGGGAGTGGGACACTGAAGCTTTCTTT
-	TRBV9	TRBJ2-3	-	CASSARLDTQYF	TGTGCCAGCAGCGCTAGGTTAGATACGCAGTATTTT
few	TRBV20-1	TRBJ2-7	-	CSAKPPGEQYF	TGCAGTGCTAAGCCGCCCGGCGAGCAGTACTTC
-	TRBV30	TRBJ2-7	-	CAWNPGPTYEQYF	TGTGCCTGGAATCCAGGGCCCACCTACGAGCAGTACTTC
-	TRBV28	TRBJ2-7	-	CASSPPPGGGLYEQYF	TGTGCCAGCAGTCCGCCCCCCGGCGGCGGATTGTACGAGCAGTACTTC
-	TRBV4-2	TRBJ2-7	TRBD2	CASSHLRLAGGHYEQYF	TGTGCCAGCAGCCACCTGCGACTAGCGGGGGGGCACTACGAGCAGTACTTC
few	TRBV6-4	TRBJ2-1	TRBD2	CASSESGGVIGEQFF	TGTGCCAGCAGTGAGAGCGGGGGGGTCATAGGTGAGCAGTTCTTC
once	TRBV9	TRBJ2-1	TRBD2	CASSVVLAGVSAAEQFF	TGTGCCAGCAGCGTAGTCCTAGCGGGGGTCTCCGCGGCTGAGCAGTTCTTC
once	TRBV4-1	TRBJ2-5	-	CASSAGLIETQYF	TGCGCCAGCAGCGCCGGACTAATCGAGACCCAGTACTTC
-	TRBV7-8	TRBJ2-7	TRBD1	CASSLEGQVSYEQYF	TGTGCCAGCAGCTTAGAGGGACAGGTCTCCTACGAGCAGTACTTC
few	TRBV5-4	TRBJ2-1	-	CASSLWGTLGNEQFF	TGTGCCAGCAGCTTGTGGGGGACACTAGGGAATGAGCAGTTCTTC
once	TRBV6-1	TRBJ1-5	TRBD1	CASSEQGANQPQHF	TGTGCCAGCAGTGAACAGGGGGCGAATCAGCCCCAGCATTTT
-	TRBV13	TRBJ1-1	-	CASSLYTEAFF	TGTGCCAGCAGCCTTTACACTGAAGCTTTCTTT
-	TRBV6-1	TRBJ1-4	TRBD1	CASSADREFPTNEKLFF	TGTGCCAGCAGTGCGGACAGGGAGTTTCCAACTAATGAAAAACTGTTTTTT
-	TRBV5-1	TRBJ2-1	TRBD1	CASTPGVGQGGVNEQFF	TGCGCCAGCACCCCAGGGGTGGGACAGGGAGGCGTCAATGAGCAGTTCTTC
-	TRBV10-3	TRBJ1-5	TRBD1	CAISEGQGNQPQHF	TGTGCCATCAGTGAGGGACAGGGCAATCAGCCCCAGCATTTT
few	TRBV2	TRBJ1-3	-	CASSDYGNTIYF	TGTGCCAGCAGTGATTATGGAAACACCATATATTTT
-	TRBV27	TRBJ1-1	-	CASSLSIQGNTEAFF	TGTGCCAGCAGTTTATCGATACAGGGAAACACTGAAGCTTTCTTT
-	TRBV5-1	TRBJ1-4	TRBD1	CASSNRDRGQEKLFF	TGCGCCAGCAGCAACCGGGACAGGGGGCAAGAAAAACTGTTTTTT
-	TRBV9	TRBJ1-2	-	CASSAYTGTLEGYTF	TGTGCCAGCAGCGCGTATACCGGGACTTTGGAGGGCTACACCTTC
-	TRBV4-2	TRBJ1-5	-	CASSQEGTSNQPQHF	TGTGCCAGCAGCCAAGAGGGGACAAGCAATCAGCCCCAGCATTTT